Listed below are T cell receptor beta chains from one sample, sequenced in a study of CD8 T cells in Susac syndrome. In TCRdb, the immunoSEQ multiplex PCR reads were re-called with MiXCR into one record per CDR3 protein. The sample records 45,000 to 60,000 distinct CDR3 sequences, more than 85% being singletons. The source material was CD8+ T cells from PBMCs. Receptor source: a human donor in good health. Each CDR3 is given with its conserved first and last residue. Fields, in order: J gene, V gene, clone size, D gene, CDR3 protein, CDR3 DNA. The D gene is left open where the match is weak. The size of a clone is reported for some rows only, either as once, few or many, or as a class for expanded clones.

J gene: TRBJ1-1; V gene: TRBV20-1; clone size: .; D gene: TRBD1; CDR3 protein: CSASGAGGDTEAFF; CDR3 DNA: TGCAGTGCTAGCGGAGCAGGGGGGGACACTGAAGCTTTCTTT
J gene: TRBJ2-3; V gene: TRBV4-3; clone size: .; D gene: TRBD2; CDR3 protein: CASSPLAGGIADTQYF; CDR3 DNA: TGCGCCAGCAGCCCGCTAGCGGGAGGTATCGCAGATACGCAGTATTTT
J gene: TRBJ1-1; V gene: TRBV6-4; clone size: .; D gene: TRBD1; CDR3 protein: CASPGGNPTEAFF; CDR3 DNA: TGTGCCAGCCCAGGGGGGAATCCCACTGAAGCTTTCTTT
J gene: TRBJ2-4; V gene: TRBV7-8; clone size: .; D gene: .; CDR3 protein: CASRSLTKNIQYF; CDR3 DNA: TGTGCCAGCAGGTCCTTAACCAAAAACATTCAGTACTTC
J gene: TRBJ2-3; V gene: TRBV30; clone size: .; D gene: TRBD1; CDR3 protein: CAWSTGASRADTQYF; CDR3 DNA: TGTGCCTGGAGTACAGGGGCTAGCCGGGCAGATACGCAGTATTTT
J gene: TRBJ1-1; V gene: TRBV6-1; clone size: .; D gene: .; CDR3 protein: CASRTRGEAAEAFF; CDR3 DNA: TGTGCCAGCAGGACCAGGGGCGAGGCCGCTGAAGCTTTCTTT
J gene: TRBJ2-3; V gene: TRBV5-6; clone size: .; D gene: .; CDR3 protein: CASSLSQMITDTQYF; CDR3 DNA: TGTGCCAGCAGCTTGTCTCAGATGATCACAGATACGCAGTATTTT
J gene: TRBJ2-1; V gene: TRBV11-2; clone size: .; D gene: .; CDR3 protein: CASSLVISESYNEQFF; CDR3 DNA: TGTGCCAGCAGCTTAGTGATTAGCGAGTCCTACAATGAGCAGTTCTTC
J gene: TRBJ2-1; V gene: TRBV11-2; clone size: .; D gene: TRBD2; CDR3 protein: CASSSQRELNNEQFF; CDR3 DNA: TGTGCCAGCAGCTCCCAGCGGGAGCTAAACAATGAGCAGTTCTTC
J gene: TRBJ2-3; V gene: TRBV29-1; clone size: .; D gene: TRBD2; CDR3 protein: CSVERPLGAGVGTDTQYF; CDR3 DNA: TGCAGCGTTGAAAGACCCCTCGGAGCGGGAGTTGGAACAGATACGCAGTATTTT
J gene: TRBJ2-1; V gene: TRBV6-4; clone size: .; D gene: .; CDR3 protein: CASSDSGVHEQFF; CDR3 DNA: TGTGCCAGCAGTGACTCGGGGGTCCATGAGCAGTTCTTC
J gene: TRBJ1-1; V gene: TRBV7-2; clone size: .; D gene: .; CDR3 protein: CASSRRGDGKTEAFF; CDR3 DNA: TGTGCCAGCTCCCGACGGGGGGACGGAAAGACTGAAGCTTTCTTT
J gene: TRBJ2-1; V gene: TRBV10-3; clone size: .; D gene: .; CDR3 protein: CAISKDLEAYNEQFF; CDR3 DNA: TGTGCCATCAGCAAAGACCTAGAAGCCTACAATGAGCAGTTCTTC
J gene: TRBJ2-7; V gene: TRBV6-6; clone size: .; D gene: .; CDR3 protein: CASSDEGFPYEQYF; CDR3 DNA: TGTGCCAGCAGTGATGAGGGGTTCCCCTACGAGCAGTACTTC
J gene: TRBJ1-2; V gene: TRBV13; clone size: .; D gene: .; CDR3 protein: CASSLGGSYGYTF; CDR3 DNA: TGTGCCAGCAGCTTAGGTGGTTCCTATGGCTACACCTTC
J gene: TRBJ1-2; V gene: TRBV15; clone size: .; D gene: .; CDR3 protein: CATSSLDKYSNYGYTF; CDR3 DNA: TGTGCCACCAGCAGCCTGGACAAATATTCTAACTATGGCTACACCTTC
J gene: TRBJ2-1; V gene: TRBV7-6; clone size: .; D gene: .; CDR3 protein: CASTGPTHNEQFF; CDR3 DNA: TGTGCCAGCACGGGGCCGACCCACAATGAGCAGTTCTTC
J gene: TRBJ1-5; V gene: TRBV5-6; clone size: .; D gene: .; CDR3 protein: CASSSGHTNQPQHF; CDR3 DNA: TGTGCCAGCAGCTCGGGACACACGAATCAGCCCCAGCATTTT
J gene: TRBJ2-7; V gene: TRBV7-9; clone size: .; D gene: .; CDR3 protein: CASSRPTAAYEQYF; CDR3 DNA: TGTGCCAGCAGCCGCCCGACGGCGGCCTACGAGCAGTACTTC
J gene: TRBJ1-2; V gene: TRBV4-3; clone size: few; D gene: TRBD1; CDR3 protein: CASSQEGTANYGYTF; CDR3 DNA: TGCGCCAGCAGCCAAGAAGGGACAGCTAACTATGGCTACACCTTC
J gene: TRBJ1-2; V gene: TRBV7-8; clone size: .; D gene: .; CDR3 protein: CASSLGAGRAYGYTF; CDR3 DNA: TGTGCCAGCAGCTTAGGTGCAGGACGGGCCTATGGCTACACCTTC
J gene: TRBJ1-5; V gene: TRBV27; clone size: .; D gene: .; CDR3 protein: CASRLQGGNQPQHF; CDR3 DNA: TGTGCCAGCAGATTACAGGGTGGCAATCAGCCCCAGCATTTT
J gene: TRBJ2-5; V gene: TRBV15; clone size: .; D gene: TRBD1; CDR3 protein: CATSRDTGGAETQYF; CDR3 DNA: TGTGCCACCAGCAGGGATACAGGGGGCGCCGAGACCCAGTACTTC
J gene: TRBJ2-2; V gene: TRBV30; clone size: .; D gene: TRBD2; CDR3 protein: CAWRLAGAGELFF; CDR3 DNA: TGTGCCTGGAGGCTAGCGGGAGCCGGGGAGCTGTTTTTT
J gene: TRBJ2-7; V gene: TRBV12-3/TRBV12-4; clone size: .; D gene: .; CDR3 protein: CASSSGWEQYF; CDR3 DNA: TGTGCCAGCAGTTCCGGGTGGGAGCAGTACTTC
J gene: TRBJ2-7; V gene: TRBV11-2; clone size: .; D gene: .; CDR3 protein: CASSLGGGNYEQYF; CDR3 DNA: TGTGCCAGCAGCTTGGGCGGAGGTAACTACGAGCAGTACTTC
J gene: TRBJ2-3; V gene: TRBV2; clone size: .; D gene: .; CDR3 protein: CASITGPHTDTQYF; CDR3 DNA: TGTGCCAGCATAACAGGACCCCACACAGATACGCAGTATTTT
J gene: TRBJ1-1; V gene: TRBV27; clone size: .; D gene: TRBD1; CDR3 protein: CASSGTGGNTEAFF; CDR3 DNA: TGTGCCAGCAGTGGGACAGGGGGCAACACTGAAGCTTTCTTT
J gene: TRBJ2-1; V gene: TRBV7-6; clone size: .; D gene: .; CDR3 protein: CASSFRGGGSYNEQFF; CDR3 DNA: TGTGCCAGCAGCTTCAGGGGTGGGGGCTCCTACAATGAGCAGTTCTTC
J gene: TRBJ1-2; V gene: TRBV9; clone size: .; D gene: .; CDR3 protein: CASSGGYLDRYGYTF; CDR3 DNA: TGTGCCAGCAGCGGCGGATACCTGGACAGATATGGCTACACCTTC
J gene: TRBJ2-1; V gene: TRBV11-2; clone size: .; D gene: TRBD1; CDR3 protein: CASSLHPGQGPDEQFF; CDR3 DNA: TGTGCCAGCAGCCTACACCCGGGACAGGGACCCGATGAGCAGTTCTTC
J gene: TRBJ1-1; V gene: TRBV11-2; clone size: .; D gene: TRBD1; CDR3 protein: CASSLTFTGLSDRDNRAFF; CDR3 DNA: TGTGCCAGCAGCTTAACGTTTACGGGACTCTCCGACAGGGACAATCGGGCTTTCTTT
J gene: TRBJ2-1; V gene: TRBV5-6; clone size: .; D gene: .; CDR3 protein: CASSLGQHGGEWGSYNEQFF; CDR3 DNA: TGTGCCAGCAGCTTGGGCCAGCACGGAGGGGAGTGGGGGAGCTACAATGAGCAGTTCTTC
J gene: TRBJ2-1; V gene: TRBV18; clone size: .; D gene: TRBD1; CDR3 protein: CASSPGEGQGYHNEQFF; CDR3 DNA: TGTGCCAGCTCACCTGGGGAGGGACAGGGCTATCACAATGAGCAGTTCTTC
J gene: TRBJ2-7; V gene: TRBV30; clone size: .; D gene: .; CDR3 protein: CAWSAPARQSYEQYF; CDR3 DNA: TGTGCCTGGAGCGCCCCGGCGCGACAGTCCTACGAGCAGTACTTC
J gene: TRBJ1-1; V gene: TRBV7-9; clone size: .; D gene: TRBD1; CDR3 protein: CASTEPGGVNTEAFF; CDR3 DNA: TGTGCCAGCACCGAACCAGGGGGAGTCAACACTGAAGCTTTCTTT
J gene: TRBJ2-2; V gene: TRBV30; clone size: .; D gene: .; CDR3 protein: CAWSVRLAAAVIGELFF; CDR3 DNA: TGTGCCTGGAGTGTACGTCTGGCGGCGGCTGTCATCGGGGAGCTGTTTTTT
J gene: TRBJ2-7; V gene: TRBV20-1; clone size: .; D gene: TRBD2; CDR3 protein: CSARGGTFYEQYF; CDR3 DNA: TGCAGTGCTAGGGGGGGGACGTTCTACGAGCAGTACTTC
J gene: TRBJ1-5; V gene: TRBV27; clone size: .; D gene: .; CDR3 protein: CASSRADLQPQHF; CDR3 DNA: TGTGCCAGCAGTCGGGCAGATCTTCAGCCCCAGCATTTT
J gene: TRBJ2-3; V gene: TRBV6-6; clone size: .; D gene: .; CDR3 protein: CASISFGTSSTDTQYF; CDR3 DNA: TGTGCCAGCATCTCATTCGGGACTTCCTCCACAGATACGCAGTATTTT
J gene: TRBJ2-7; V gene: TRBV6-5; clone size: .; D gene: .; CDR3 protein: CASSPGAGTYEQYF; CDR3 DNA: TGTGCCAGTAGCCCGGGGGCAGGCACCTACGAGCAGTACTTC
J gene: TRBJ2-7; V gene: TRBV20-1; clone size: .; D gene: .; CDR3 protein: CSVRSTYMPEQYF; CDR3 DNA: TGCAGTGTCCGGTCTACTTACATGCCTGAGCAGTACTTC
J gene: TRBJ2-5; V gene: TRBV5-1; clone size: .; D gene: TRBD1; CDR3 protein: CASRTAGGQETQYF; CDR3 DNA: TGCGCCAGCAGGACAGCAGGGGGACAAGAGACCCAGTACTTC
J gene: TRBJ2-2; V gene: TRBV11-2; clone size: .; D gene: TRBD2; CDR3 protein: CASSPRTSGGTGELFF; CDR3 DNA: TGTGCCAGCAGCCCTAGGACTAGCGGGGGCACCGGGGAGCTGTTTTTT
J gene: TRBJ2-7; V gene: TRBV27; clone size: .; D gene: .; CDR3 protein: CASRGTMYEQYF; CDR3 DNA: TGTGCCAGCAGGGGCACAATGTACGAGCAGTACTTC
J gene: TRBJ2-7; V gene: TRBV7-2; clone size: .; D gene: .; CDR3 protein: CASSPSVMRGREFREQYF; CDR3 DNA: TGTGCCAGCAGCCCCTCAGTGATGAGGGGCAGAGAGTTTAGGGAGCAGTACTTC